Each of the 20 T cell receptor beta chains below was sequenced from the same sample in a study of cytomegalovirus exposure and HLA in healthy donors. PCR involved 60 Vbeta and 13 Jbeta primers. Profiling relied on immunoSEQ multiplex PCR, and the TCRdb table lists in-frame clones only, not all of them. The sample lists around 150,000 clones; roughly 77% were seen once. The sample consisted of PBMCs. These receptor sequences come from a male donor in good health and CMV-seronegative.

The chain uses TRBV7-9 and TRBJ1-1; 8 bases align to TRBD1. The trim removed 7 bases at V and 1 base at J, leaving 5 bases unmatched. The CDR3 sequence is 14 residues long. Looked up from germline, CDR1 is SEHNR and CDR2 is FQNEAQ (reference sequence). CDR3 amino acids: CASTTTGANTEAFF. The CDR3 bases are TGTGCCAGCACCACGACAGGGGCGAACACTGAAGCTTTCTTT.

The V and J genes are TRBV7-2 and TRBJ1-2, with 8 bases fitting TRBD1. With V trimmed by 7 bases and J by 7 bases, 11 bases remained unmatched. This CDR3 is built from 14 residues. CDR1 is SGHTA, CDR2 FQGNSA, per germline. The DNA of the CDR3 is TGTGCCAGCATCGTTACAGGGGGGTGGGCTGGCTACACCTTC. This translates into CASIVTGGWAGYTF.

The sample holds a few counts of this clone. The rearrangement uses TRBV6-1 and TRBJ1-4, with 10 positions matching TRBD1. This CDR3 comprises 15 residues. V dropped 4 bases and J dropped 5; count of bases not matched to a gene: 4. Germline CDR1 and CDR2: MNHNS and SASEGT. The CDR3 loop reads CASSADRGPNEKLFF. CDR3 bases: TGTGCCAGCAGTGCAGACAGGGGGCCCAATGAAAAACTGTTTTTT.

There are a few counts of this clone. The rearrangement links TRBV5-1 to TRBJ2-3; a possible D gene is TRBD2 (6 bases). CDR1 is SGHRS, CDR2 YFSETQ, per germline. The CDR3 has 15 residues. V lost 2 bases and J 4 bases, leaving 14 bases between the germline ends. The CDR3 sequence is CASSFTTSISDTQYF. The CDR3 bases are TGCGCCAGCAGCTTCACTACTAGCATTTCAGATACGCAGTATTTT.

The genes are TRBV5-1 and TRBJ2-7; no clear D gene. This CDR3 has 15 amino acids. CDR1 SGHRS and CDR2 YFSETQ come from the germline V gene. V lost 0 bases and J lost 1, with 11 bases in between. In DNA form, the CDR3 reads TGCGCCAGCAGCTTGGCCCTACTGAATTCCTACGAGCAGTACTTC. Its translation: CASSLALLNSYEQYF.

A few counts support this clone. The chain recombines TRBV2 with TRBJ2-5, with TRBD1 identical over 8 bases. The CDR3 has 15 residues. From germline, CDR1 is SNHLY and CDR2 FYNNEI. Unmatched junction bases numbered 11, after V lost 6 bases and J lost 5 bases. The CDR3 sequence is CASSWTGYRRETQYF. CDR3 sequence (DNA): TGTGCCAGCAGCTGGACAGGGTATAGGCGGGAGACCCAGTACTTC.

This chain connects TRBV2 to TRBJ1-5; D is ambiguous. Germline V lookup: CDR1 SNHLY, CDR2 FYNNEI. V was pared by 4 bases and J by 2 bases, with 12 bases between. The CDR3 contains 15 residues. The CDR3 DNA is TGTGCCAGCAGTGCGGAGGGTTCGGGCAATCAGCCCCAGCATTTT. It specifies CASSAEGSGNQPQHF.

J is TRBJ2-7 and V is TRBV7-8; TRBD1 is a possible D gene (5 bases). The CDR3 runs 16 residues. Trimming removed 1 base at V and 0 bases at J, with 13 bases between. Germline CDR1 reads SGHVS; CDR2 reads FQNEAQ. The CDR3 DNA reads as TGTGCCAGCAGCTTAGGGGGCAGCGACCTCTCCTACGAGCAGTACTTC. Its translation: CASSLGGSDLSYEQYF.

This chain connects TRBV7-2 to TRBJ2-2; 12 nucleotides match TRBD1. This CDR3 has 18 residues. Germline V gene lookup returns CDR1 SGHTA and CDR2 FQGNSA. The V segment lost 5 bases and the J segment 4 bases; nucleotides outside the gene matches: 11. The CDR3 loop is CASSGDRGLTGATGELFF. The CDR3 region has the DNA TGTGCCAGCAGCGGGGACAGGGGGCTAACGGGAGCCACCGGGGAGCTGTTTTTT.

This chain uses TRBV27 with TRBJ1-2; the match to TRBD1 covers 9 bases. This CDR3 region has 16 residues. Germline V gene data show CDR1 as MNHEY and CDR2 as SMNVEV (reference sequence). The ends lost 3 bases at V and 4 bases at J; junction bases unmatched: 9. The CDR3 DNA is TGTGCCAGCAGTTTCAGGACAGGGGCCACCCTCTATGGCTACACCTTC. Translated, it gives CASSFRTGATLYGYTF.

The V and J genes are TRBV28 and TRBJ1-1; maybe TRBD1 (5 bases). V lost 3 bases, J lost 1 base, and 15 bases lay in between. In germline, CDR1 is MDHEN, CDR2 SYDVKM. CDR3 size: 16 residues. The CDR3 nucleotides read TGTGCCAGCAGTTTTGGGTCGGGGGTCCAGAACACTGAAGCTTTCTTT. Translation: CASSFGSGVQNTEAFF.

This clone came up once. The gene calls are TRBV5-8 and TRBJ1-2; D is unresolved. Per germline, CDR1 SGHTS and CDR2 YDEGEE. CDR3 length equals 13 residues. Trimming took off 7 bases at V and 8 bases at J, with 18 bases between the two ends. The CDR3 is CASGPAGYKGYTF. In nucleotides, the CDR3 is TGTGCCAGCGGCCCGGCAGGTTATAAGGGCTACACCTTC.

This clone was recorded only once. This chain links TRBV18 with TRBJ2-7; the D is unclear. The germline gives CDR1 KGHSH, CDR2 LQKENI. V was pared by 9 bases and J by 2 bases, with 20 bases between. The length of the CDR3 is 15 residues. DNA for the CDR3: TGTGCCAGTAATTCTGGGCCAGGCCCCCCCTACGAGCAGTACTTC. Translation gives CASNSGPGPPYEQYF.

The chain links TRBV5-1 to TRBJ1-3; TRBD1 agrees at 8 bases. The V gene end was trimmed by 0 bases and the J gene end by 0 bases; junction bases not matched to a gene: 8. This CDR3 has 18 residues. Germline V lookup: CDR1 SGHRS, CDR2 YFSETQ. The CDR3 DNA sequence: TGCGCCAGCAGCTTGGCCTTACAGGGGGACCTCTCTGGAAACACCATATATTTT. Its protein product is CASSLALQGDLSGNTIYF.

This rearrangement joins TRBV2 to TRBJ1-1; tentative D call: TRBD1 (5 bases). The germline V gene has CDR1 SNHLY and CDR2 FYNNEI. CDR3 size: 14 residues. Trimming took 5 bases from V and 1 from J, leaving 11 bases between them. CDR3 sequence reads: CASSLGTENTEAFF. The CDR3 nucleotides read TGTGCCAGCAGTCTGGGGACTGAGAACACTGAAGCTTTCTTT.

This clone was seen a handful of times. This sequence joins TRBV4-2 and TRBJ2-3; the match to TRBD2 covers 7 bases. The CDR3 length is 16 residues. Germline V gives CDR1 LGHNA, CDR2 YNFKEQ. V lost 0 bases to trimming and J lost 1 base; unmatched junction nucleotides: 4. The CDR3 loop is CASSQDEAGGTDTQYF. The CDR3 coding sequence is TGTGCCAGCAGCCAAGATGAGGCGGGGGGCACAGATACGCAGTATTTT.

The chain carries TRBV28 and TRBJ1-1; possible D gene TRBD1, 5 bases. V was cut by 5 bases and J by 0 bases, with 10 bases left in between. The germline V gene has CDR1 MDHEN and CDR2 SYDVKM. This CDR3 region has 14 residues. CDR3 coding DNA: TGTGCCAGCAGTCGACAGACGATGAACACTGAAGCTTTCTTT. Its protein product is CASSRQTMNTEAFF.

V and J are TRBV11-2 and TRBJ2-6; D might be TRBD2 (7 bases). The germline V gene has CDR1 SGHAT and CDR2 FQNNGV. Trimming took 6 bases from V and 3 from J, leaving 21 bases between them. CDR3 length equals 18 residues. This CDR3 is CASRSFRRGGSGANVLTF. In nucleotides, the CDR3 is TGTGCCAGCAGGTCCTTTAGGAGGGGGGGAAGTGGGGCCAACGTCCTGACTTTC.

The V call is TRBV11-1, the J call TRBJ2-7; TRBD2 aligns across 8 bases. In germline, CDR1 is SGHAT, CDR2 FQDESV (reference sequence). The trim removed 4 bases at V and 0 bases at J, leaving 8 bases unmatched. The CDR3 is made up of 16 amino acids. CDR3 coding DNA: TGTGCCAGCAGCTCCTTCGCTAGCGGGTCCTCCTACGAGCAGTACTTC. Protein product: CASSSFASGSSYEQYF.

A few counts support this clone. V is TRBV2 and J is TRBJ2-7; D is unresolved. Trimming removed 6 bases at V and 4 bases at J, with 4 bases between. There are 10 residues in the CDR3. The V gene's germline CDR1 is SNHLY and CDR2 FYNNEI. CDR3 DNA: TGTGCCAGCAGCCAATACGAGCAGTACTTC. Translation gives CASSQYEQYF.